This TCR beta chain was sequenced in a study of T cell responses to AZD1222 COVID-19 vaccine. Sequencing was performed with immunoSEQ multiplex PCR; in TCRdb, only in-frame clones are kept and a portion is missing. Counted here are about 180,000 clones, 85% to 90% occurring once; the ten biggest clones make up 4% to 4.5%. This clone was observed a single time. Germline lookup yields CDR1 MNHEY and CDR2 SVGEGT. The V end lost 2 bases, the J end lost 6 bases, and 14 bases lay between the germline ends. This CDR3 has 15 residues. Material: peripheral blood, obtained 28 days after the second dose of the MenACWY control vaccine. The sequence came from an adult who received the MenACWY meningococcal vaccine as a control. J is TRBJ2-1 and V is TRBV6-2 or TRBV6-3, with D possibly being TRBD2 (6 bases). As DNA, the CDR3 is TGTGCCAGCAGTTACATCTTAGCGGCGACCAATGAGCAGTTCTTC. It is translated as CASSYILAATNEQFF.